The entry that follows covers one TCR beta chain sequence. The use of a sample-barcoded 5' primer and a J-beta primer mix characterized a second PCR of 7 to 11 cycles. TCRdb analysed the 5' RACE reads with MiXCR anew, one entry per CDR3 protein. The table records around 790,000 distinct CDR3 sequences, 40% to 50% of them present only once. The data were obtained in a study of blood T cells in healthy people across ages. With each sample, at least 5 micrograms of total RNA were extracted. The CDR3 loop spans 15 amino acids. V was pared by 5 bases and J by 4 bases, with 17 bases between. This TCR was sampled from a man aged 60 to 75 in good health. Sequenced material: blood. The rearrangement links TRBV12-3 or TRBV12-4 to TRBJ1-1; D is perhaps TRBD1 (6 bases). The DNA for the CDR3 is TGTGCCAGCAGTGGGGGGGCAGAGGGGGTCACTGAAGCTTTCTTT. Its protein product is CASSGGAEGVTEAFF.